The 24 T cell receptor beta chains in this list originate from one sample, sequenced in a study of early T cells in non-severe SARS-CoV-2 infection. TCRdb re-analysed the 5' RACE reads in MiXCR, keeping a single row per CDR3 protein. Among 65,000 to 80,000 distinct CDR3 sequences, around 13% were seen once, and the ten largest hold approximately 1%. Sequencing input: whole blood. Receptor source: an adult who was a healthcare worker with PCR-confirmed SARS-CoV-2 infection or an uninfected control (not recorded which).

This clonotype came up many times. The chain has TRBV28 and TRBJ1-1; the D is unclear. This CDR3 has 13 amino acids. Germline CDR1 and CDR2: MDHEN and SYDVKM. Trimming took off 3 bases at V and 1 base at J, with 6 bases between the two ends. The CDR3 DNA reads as TGTGCCAGCAGTTTTGTGGGGAACACTGAAGCTTTCTTT. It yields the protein CASSFVGNTEAFF.

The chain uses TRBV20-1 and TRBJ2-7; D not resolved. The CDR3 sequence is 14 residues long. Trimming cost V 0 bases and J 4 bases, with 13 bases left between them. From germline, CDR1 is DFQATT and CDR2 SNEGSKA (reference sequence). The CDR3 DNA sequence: TGCAGTGCTAGAGATTCTTTTTCAGAGTACGAGCAGTACTTC. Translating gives CSARDSFSEYEQYF.

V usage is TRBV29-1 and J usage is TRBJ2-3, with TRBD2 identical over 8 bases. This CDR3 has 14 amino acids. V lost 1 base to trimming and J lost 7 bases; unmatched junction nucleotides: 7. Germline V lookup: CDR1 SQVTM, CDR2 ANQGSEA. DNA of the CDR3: TGCAGCGTTGAAGTCGGGGGGGGCGTGTATACGCAGTATTTT. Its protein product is CSVEVGGGVYTQYF.

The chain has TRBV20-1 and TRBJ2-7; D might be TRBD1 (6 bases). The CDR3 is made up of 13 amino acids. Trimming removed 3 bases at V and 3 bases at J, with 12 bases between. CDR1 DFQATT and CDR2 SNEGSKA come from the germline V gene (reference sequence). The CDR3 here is CSARTGPFYEQYF. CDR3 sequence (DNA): TGCAGTGCTAGGACAGGACCTTTCTACGAGCAGTACTTC.

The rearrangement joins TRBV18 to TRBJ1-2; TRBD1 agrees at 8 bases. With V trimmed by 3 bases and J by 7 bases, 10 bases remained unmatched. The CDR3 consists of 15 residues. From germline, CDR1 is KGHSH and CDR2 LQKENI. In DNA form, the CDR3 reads TGTGCCAGCTCACCTATCGGACAGGGAAGTTTTGGCTACACCTTC. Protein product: CASSPIGQGSFGYTF.

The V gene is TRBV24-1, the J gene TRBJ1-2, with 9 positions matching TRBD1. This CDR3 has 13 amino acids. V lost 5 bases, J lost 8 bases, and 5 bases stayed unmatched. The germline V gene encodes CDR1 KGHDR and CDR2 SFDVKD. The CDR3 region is CATSATGGRGYTF. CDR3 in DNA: TGTGCCACCAGTGCCACAGGGGGCCGGGGCTACACCTTC.

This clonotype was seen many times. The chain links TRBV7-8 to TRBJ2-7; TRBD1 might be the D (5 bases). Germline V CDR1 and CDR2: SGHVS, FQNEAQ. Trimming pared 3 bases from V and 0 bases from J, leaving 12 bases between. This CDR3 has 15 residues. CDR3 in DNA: TGTGCCAGCAGCTTGGGGCAAATTAACTCCTACGAGCAGTACTTC. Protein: CASSLGQINSYEQYF.

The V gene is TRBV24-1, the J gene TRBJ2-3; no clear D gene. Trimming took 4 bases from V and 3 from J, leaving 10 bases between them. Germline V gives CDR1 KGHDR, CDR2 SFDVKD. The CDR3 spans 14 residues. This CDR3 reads CATSDRATTDTQYF. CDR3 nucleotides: TGTGCCACCAGTGACCGCGCGACGACAGATACGCAGTATTTT.

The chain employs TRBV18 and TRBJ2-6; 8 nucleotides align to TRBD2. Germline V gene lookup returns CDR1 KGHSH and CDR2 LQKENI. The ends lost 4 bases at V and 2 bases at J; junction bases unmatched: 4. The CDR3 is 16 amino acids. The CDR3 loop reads CASSQAGETGANVLTF. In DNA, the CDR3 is TGTGCCAGCTCACAAGCGGGAGAAACTGGGGCCAACGTCCTGACTTTC.

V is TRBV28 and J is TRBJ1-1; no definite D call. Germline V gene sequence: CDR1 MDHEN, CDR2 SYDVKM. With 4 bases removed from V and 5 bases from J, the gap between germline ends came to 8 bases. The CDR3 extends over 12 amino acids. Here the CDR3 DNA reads TGTGCCAGCAGTTCAAGTAGAACTGAAGCTTTCTTT. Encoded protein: CASSSSRTEAFF.

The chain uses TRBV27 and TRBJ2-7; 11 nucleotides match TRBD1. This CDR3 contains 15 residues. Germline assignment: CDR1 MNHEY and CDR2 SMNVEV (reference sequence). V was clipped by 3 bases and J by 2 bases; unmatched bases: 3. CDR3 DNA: TGTGCCAGCAGTTTCTCGGGACAGGGGGCCTACGAGCAGTACTTC. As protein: CASSFSGQGAYEQYF.

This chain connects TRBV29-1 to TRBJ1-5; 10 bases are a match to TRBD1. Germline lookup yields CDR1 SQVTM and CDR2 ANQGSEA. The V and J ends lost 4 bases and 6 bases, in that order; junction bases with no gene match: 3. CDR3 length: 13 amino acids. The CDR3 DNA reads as TGCAGCGTTGCCCGGGACAGGGGTCAGCCCCAGCATTTT. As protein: CSVARDRGQPQHF.

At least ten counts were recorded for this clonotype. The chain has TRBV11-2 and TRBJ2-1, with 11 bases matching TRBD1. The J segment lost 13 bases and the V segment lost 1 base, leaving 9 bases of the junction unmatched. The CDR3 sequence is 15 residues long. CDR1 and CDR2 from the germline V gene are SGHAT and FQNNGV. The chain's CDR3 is CASSLGDRGTTTQFF. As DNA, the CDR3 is TGTGCCAGCAGCTTAGGGGACAGGGGGACTACTACCCAGTTCTTC.

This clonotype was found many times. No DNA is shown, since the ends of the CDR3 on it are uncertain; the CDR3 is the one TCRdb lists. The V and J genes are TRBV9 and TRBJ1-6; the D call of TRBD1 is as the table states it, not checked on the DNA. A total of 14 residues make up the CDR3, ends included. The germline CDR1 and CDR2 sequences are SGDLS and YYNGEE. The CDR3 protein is CASSVGTGNSPLHF.

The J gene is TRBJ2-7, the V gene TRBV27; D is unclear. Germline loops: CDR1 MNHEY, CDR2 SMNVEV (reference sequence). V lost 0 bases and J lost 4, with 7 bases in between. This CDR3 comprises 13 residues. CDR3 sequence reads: CASSLSSPYEQYF. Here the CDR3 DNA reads TGTGCCAGCAGTTTATCGAGTCCTTACGAGCAGTACTTC.

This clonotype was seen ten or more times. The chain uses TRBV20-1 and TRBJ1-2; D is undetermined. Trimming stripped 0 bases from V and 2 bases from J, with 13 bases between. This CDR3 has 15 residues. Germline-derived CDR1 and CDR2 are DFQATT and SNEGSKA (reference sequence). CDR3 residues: CSARDLRVTNYGYTF. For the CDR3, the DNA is TGCAGTGCTAGAGATCTTCGGGTGACCAACTATGGCTACACCTTC.

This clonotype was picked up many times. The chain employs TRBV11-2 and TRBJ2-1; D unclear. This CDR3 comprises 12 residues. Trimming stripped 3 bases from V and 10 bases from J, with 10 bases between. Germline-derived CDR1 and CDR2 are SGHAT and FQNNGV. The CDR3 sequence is CASSFFETEQFF. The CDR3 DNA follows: TGTGCCAGCAGCTTTTTCGAAACGGAGCAGTTCTTC.

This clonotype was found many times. The CDR3 DNA is TGTGCCAGCAGCTTGATCGCCCCCGAGCAGTACTTC. Encoded protein: CASSLIAPEQYF. The chain combines TRBV7-9 with TRBJ2-7; D unresolved. This CDR3 has 12 amino acids. From germline, CDR1 is SEHNR and CDR2 FQNEAQ (reference sequence). Trimming left V 3 bases short and J 6 bases short, with 9 bases between.

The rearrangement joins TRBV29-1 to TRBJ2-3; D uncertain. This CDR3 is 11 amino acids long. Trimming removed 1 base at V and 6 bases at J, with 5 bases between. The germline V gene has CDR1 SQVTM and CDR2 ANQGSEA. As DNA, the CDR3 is TGCAGCGTTGAAGTGGTTGATACGCAGTATTTT. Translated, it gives CSVEVVDTQYF.

The CDR3 coding sequence is TGTGCCAGCAGTTTCGGGGGCGCAGGTAGGAATGAGCAGTTCTTC. Protein sequence: CASSFGGAGRNEQFF. The rearrangement joins TRBV6-2 or TRBV6-3 to TRBJ2-1, with D perhaps assigned TRBD1 or TRBD2 (6 bases each). CDR1 MNHEY and CDR2 SVGEGT come from the germline V gene. V was trimmed by 4 bases and J by 7 bases, leaving 17 bases between them. The CDR3 has 15 residues.

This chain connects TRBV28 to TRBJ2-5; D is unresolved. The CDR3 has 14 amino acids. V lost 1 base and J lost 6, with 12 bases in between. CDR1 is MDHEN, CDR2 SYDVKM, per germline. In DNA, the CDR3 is TGTGCCAGCAGTTTATCTCCAGTGCAGCAGACCCAGTACTTC. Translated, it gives CASSLSPVQQTQYF.

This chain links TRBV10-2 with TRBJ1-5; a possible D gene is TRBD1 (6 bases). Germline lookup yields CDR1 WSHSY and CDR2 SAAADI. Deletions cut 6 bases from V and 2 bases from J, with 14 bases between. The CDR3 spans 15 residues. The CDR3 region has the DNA TGCGCCAGCAGGAGGGACAACTGGGGCAATCAGCCCCAGCATTTT. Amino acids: CASRRDNWGNQPQHF.

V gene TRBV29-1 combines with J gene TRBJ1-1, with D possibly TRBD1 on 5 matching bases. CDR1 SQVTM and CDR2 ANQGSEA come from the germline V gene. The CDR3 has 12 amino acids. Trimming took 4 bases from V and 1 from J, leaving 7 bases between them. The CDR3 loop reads CSVATGNTEAFF. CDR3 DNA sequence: TGCAGCGTTGCCACAGGGAACACTGAAGCTTTCTTT. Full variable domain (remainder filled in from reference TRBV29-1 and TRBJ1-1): SAVISQKPSRDICQRGTSLTIQCQVDSQVTMMFWYRQQPGQSLTLIATANQGSEATYESGFVIDKFPISRPNLTFSTLTVSNMSPEDSSIYLCSVATGNTEAFFGQGTRLTVV.

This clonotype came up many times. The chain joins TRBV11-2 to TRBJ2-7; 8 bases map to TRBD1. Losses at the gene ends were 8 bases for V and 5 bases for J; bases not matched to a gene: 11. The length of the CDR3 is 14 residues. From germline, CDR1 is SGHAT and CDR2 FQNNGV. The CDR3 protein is CASGKQGVVHEQYF. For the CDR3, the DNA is TGTGCCAGCGGAAAACAGGGGGTTGTCCACGAGCAGTACTTC.